The next 8 T cell receptor beta chains were all read from a single sample in a study of technical replicates of blood from a handful of donors. The data were produced by immunoSEQ multiplex PCR, yet TCRdb's version contains in-frame clones alone and is incomplete. The data contain 55,000 to 80,000 clones, around 93% of them singletons. Sequencing used T cells isolated from PBMCs. The receptors were gathered from a human donor in good health.

The V and J genes are TRBV19 and TRBJ1-2, with 8 bases that match TRBD1. The CDR3 spans 15 residues. From germline, CDR1 is LNHDA and CDR2 SQIVND (reference sequence). The trim removed 5 bases at V and 4 bases at J, leaving 9 bases unmatched. The CDR3 sequence: CASSPRTGRVYGYTF. CDR3 in DNA: TGTGCCAGTAGTCCAAGGACAGGGAGGGTCTATGGCTACACCTTC.

This sequence joins TRBV9 and TRBJ1-1, with TRBD1 identical over 8 bases. The length of the CDR3 is 14 residues. With V trimmed by 3 bases and J by 2 bases, 3 bases remained unmatched. Germline V gene lookup returns CDR1 SGDLS and CDR2 YYNGEE. CDR3 region: CASSGQGANTEAFF. In DNA form, the CDR3 reads TGTGCCAGCAGCGGCCAGGGGGCTAACACTGAAGCTTTCTTT.

The chain couples TRBV20-1 to TRBJ1-2, with no clear D. This CDR3 comprises 11 residues. V gave up 5 bases and J gave up 8 bases, with 12 bases separating them. CDR1 is DFQATT and CDR2 is SNEGSKA in the germline V gene (reference sequence). The CDR3 sequence is CSADTSWGYTF. The CDR3 DNA reads as TGCAGTGCTGATACTTCGTGGGGCTACACCTTC.

V usage is TRBV6-1 and J usage is TRBJ1-2; D not certain. Trimming removed 3 bases from V and 6 bases from J, with 23 bases in between. Germline V gene data show CDR1 as MNHNS and CDR2 as SASEGT. This CDR3 is built from 17 residues. The CDR3 loop reads CASSELPGMGVIDGYTF. The CDR3 region has the DNA TGTGCCAGCAGTGAGCTCCCTGGTATGGGAGTCATCGATGGCTACACCTTC.

The gene calls are TRBV25-1 and TRBJ2-7, with 9 nucleotides matching TRBD2. The germline V gene has CDR1 MGHDK and CDR2 SYGVNS. The CDR3 length is 14 residues. J lost 0 bases, V lost 6 bases, and 3 bases had no gene match. The CDR3 sequence: CASRLTSGSYEQYF. The CDR3 DNA reads as TGTGCCAGCAGACTGACTAGCGGCTCCTACGAGCAGTACTTC.

CDR3 residues: CASSSTPGQGAWVNEKLFF. The CDR3 DNA is TGTGCCAGCAGCTCCACCCCGGGACAGGGGGCATGGGTTAATGAAAAACTGTTTTTT. The rearrangement links TRBV11-2 to TRBJ1-4; the match to TRBD1 covers 12 bases. V dropped 4 bases and J dropped 4; count of bases not matched to a gene: 13. The CDR3 is 19 amino acids. CDR1 and CDR2 from the germline V gene are SGHAT and FQNNGV.

V usage is TRBV6-1 and J usage is TRBJ1-1, with 7 bases identical to TRBD1. Germline V gene sequence: CDR1 MNHNS, CDR2 SASEGT. The ends lost 5 bases at V and 0 bases at J; junction bases unmatched: 3. This CDR3 is 14 amino acids long. CDR3 DNA sequence: TGTGCCAGCAGTCAGACAGGGTTGAACACTGAAGCTTTCTTT. Translating it yields CASSQTGLNTEAFF.

The V gene is TRBV15, the J gene TRBJ2-4; TRBD2 matches at 8 bases. The CDR3 is 18 amino acids. The ends lost 4 bases at V and 0 bases at J; junction bases unmatched: 11. Per the germline V gene, CDR1 is LNHNV and CDR2 is YYDKDF (reference sequence). Here the CDR3 DNA reads TGTGCCACCAGCAATGGGTTAGCGGGGCACCTAGCCAAAAACATTCAGTACTTC. Translation gives CATSNGLAGHLAKNIQYF.